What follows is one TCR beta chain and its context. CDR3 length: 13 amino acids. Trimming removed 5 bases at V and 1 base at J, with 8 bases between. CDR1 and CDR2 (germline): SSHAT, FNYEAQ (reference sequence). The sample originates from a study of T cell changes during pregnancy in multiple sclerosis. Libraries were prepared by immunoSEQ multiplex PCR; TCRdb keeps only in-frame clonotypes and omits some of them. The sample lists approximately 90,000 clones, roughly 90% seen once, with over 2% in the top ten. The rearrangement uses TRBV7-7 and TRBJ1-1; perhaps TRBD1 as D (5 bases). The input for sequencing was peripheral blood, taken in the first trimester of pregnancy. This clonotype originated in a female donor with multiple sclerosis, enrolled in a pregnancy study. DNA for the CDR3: TGTGCCAGCAGCCAAGACAGGAACACTGAAGCTTTCTTT. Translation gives CASSQDRNTEAFF.